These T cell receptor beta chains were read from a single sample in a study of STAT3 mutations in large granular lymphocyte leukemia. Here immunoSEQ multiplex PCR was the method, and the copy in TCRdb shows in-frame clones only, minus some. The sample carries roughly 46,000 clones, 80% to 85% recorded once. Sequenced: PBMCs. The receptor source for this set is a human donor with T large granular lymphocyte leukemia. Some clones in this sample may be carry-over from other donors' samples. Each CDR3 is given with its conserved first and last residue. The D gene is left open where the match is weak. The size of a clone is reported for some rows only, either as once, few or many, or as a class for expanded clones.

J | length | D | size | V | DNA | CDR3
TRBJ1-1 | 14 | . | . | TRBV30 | TGTGCCTGGAGCCCAATGACAGGGAACACTGAAGCTTTCTTT | CAWSPMTGNTEAFF
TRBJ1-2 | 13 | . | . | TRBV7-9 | TGTGCCAGCAGCTTAGCGACCGATTATGGCTACACCTTC | CASSLATDYGYTF
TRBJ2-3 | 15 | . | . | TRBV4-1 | TGCGCCAGCAGCCAAGTGGAGGCGTGGACAGATACGCAGTATTTT | CASSQVEAWTDTQYF
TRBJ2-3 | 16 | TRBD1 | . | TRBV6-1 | TGTGCCAGCAGTGCCCTGTCGACAGGGGGACCAGATACGCAGTATTTT | CASSALSTGGPDTQYF
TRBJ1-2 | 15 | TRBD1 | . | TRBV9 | TGTGCCAGCAGCGTAGGGGACAGGGGAAAATTTGGCTACACCTTC | CASSVGDRGKFGYTF
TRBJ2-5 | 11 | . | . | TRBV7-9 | TGTGCCAGCAGCCGGGGTGGGACCCAGTACTTC | CASSRGGTQYF
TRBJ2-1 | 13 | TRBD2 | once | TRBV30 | TGTGCCTGGGAGCGGGGGCTTAGCAATGAGCAGTTCTTC | CAWERGLSNEQFF
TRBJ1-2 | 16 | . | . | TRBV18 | TGTGCCAGCTCCCCCGGGACCGCTGGCGGTAGCTATGGCTACACCTTC | CASSPGTAGGSYGYTF
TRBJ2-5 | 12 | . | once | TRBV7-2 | TGTGCCAGCAGCCCGGGCCAAGAGACCCAGTACTTC | CASSPGQETQYF
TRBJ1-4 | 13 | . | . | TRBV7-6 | TGTGCCAGCAGCTTAGGGACAGATGAAAAACTGTTTTTT | CASSLGTDEKLFF
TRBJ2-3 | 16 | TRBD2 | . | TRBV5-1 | TGCGCCAGCAGCTTGACTAGCGGGTCCCTCGGAGATACGCAGTATTTT | CASSLTSGSLGDTQYF
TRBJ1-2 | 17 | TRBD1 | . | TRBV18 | TGTGCCAGCTCACCACCCCCCGGGACAGGGGATTCGAGTGGCTACACCTTC | CASSPPPGTGDSSGYTF
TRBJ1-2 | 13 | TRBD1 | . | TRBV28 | TGTGCCAGCAGGCGCGACAGGGGCAACGGCTACACCTTC | CASRRDRGNGYTF
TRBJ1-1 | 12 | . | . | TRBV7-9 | TGTGCCAGCAGCTGGCCTTACACTGAAGCTTTCTTT | CASSWPYTEAFF
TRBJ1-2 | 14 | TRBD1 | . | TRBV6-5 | TGTGCCAGCAGTTACGGACAGGGCGCTAGGGGCTACACCTTC | CASSYGQGARGYTF
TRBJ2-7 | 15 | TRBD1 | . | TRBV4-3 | TGCGCCAGCAGCTTCGGACAGGGGGTTTACTACGAGCAGTACTTC | CASSFGQGVYYEQYF
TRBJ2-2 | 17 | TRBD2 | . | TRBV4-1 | TGCGCCAGCACCTTACTTAGCGGGGGGGCGGGCACCGGGGAGCTGTTTTTT | CASTLLSGGAGTGELFF
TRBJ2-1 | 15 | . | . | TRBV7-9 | TGTGCCAGCAGCATTCCGGGACAAGCTTACAATGAGCAGTTCTTC | CASSIPGQAYNEQFF
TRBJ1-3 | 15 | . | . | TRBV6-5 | TGTGCCAGCAGTTACTCCATGACCCTCGGAAACACCATATATTTT | CASSYSMTLGNTIYF
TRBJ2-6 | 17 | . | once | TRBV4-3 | TGCGCCAGCAGCCAAGAGGGAGACAGCTCTGGGGCCAACGTCCTGACTTTC | CASSQEGDSSGANVLTF
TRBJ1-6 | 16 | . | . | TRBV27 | TGTGCCAGCAGTGCCACCGCGAGCTCCTATAATTCACCCCTCCACTTT | CASSATASSYNSPLHF
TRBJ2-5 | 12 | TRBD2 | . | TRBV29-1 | TGCAGCGTTAGGACTAGCGAAGAGACCCAGTACTTC | CSVRTSEETQYF
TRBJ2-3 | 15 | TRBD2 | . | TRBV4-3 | TGCGCCAGCAGCCAAGTTAGCGGGGGTGTAGATACGCAGTATTTT | CASSQVSGGVDTQYF
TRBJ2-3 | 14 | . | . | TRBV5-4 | TGTGCCATACGCCCCAGGCCTAACACAGATACGCAGTATTTT | CAIRPRPNTDTQYF
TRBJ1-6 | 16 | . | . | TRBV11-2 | TGTGCCAGCAGCTTAGAAATTGGGCGGATTAATTCACCCCTCCACTTT | CASSLEIGRINSPLHF
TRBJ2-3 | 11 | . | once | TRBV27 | TGTGCCAGCAGCAGCACAGATACGCAGTATTTT | CASSSTDTQYF
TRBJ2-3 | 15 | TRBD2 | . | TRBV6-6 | TGTGCCAGCAGTTACGCGGCGGGGGTAACAGATACGCAGTATTTT | CASSYAAGVTDTQYF
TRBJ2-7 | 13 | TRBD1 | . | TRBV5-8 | TGTGCCAGCACGGGACAGGGCACTTTAGAGCAGTACTTC | CASTGQGTLEQYF
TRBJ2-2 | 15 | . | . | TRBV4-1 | TGCGCCAGCAGCCAAGTGCCAGCGGGCACCGGGGAGCTGTTTTTT | CASSQVPAGTGELFF
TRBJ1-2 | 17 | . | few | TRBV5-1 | TGCGCCAGCAGCTTGACCTTAAATTCCGGCTGGGGGGCTGGCTACACCTTC | CASSLTLNSGWGAGYTF
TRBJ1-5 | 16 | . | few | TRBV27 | TGTGCCAGCAGCAGCCTTTTGGCAGGGGATAATCAGCCCCAGCATTTT | CASSSLLAGDNQPQHF
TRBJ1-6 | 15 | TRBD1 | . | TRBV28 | TGTGCCAGCAGTCCACCGAACAGGGGCCCTTCACCCCTCCACTTT | CASSPPNRGPSPLHF
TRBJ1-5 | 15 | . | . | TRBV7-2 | TGTGCCAGCAGCTTAAGCCAGCTTGGGAATCAGCCCCAGCATTTT | CASSLSQLGNQPQHF
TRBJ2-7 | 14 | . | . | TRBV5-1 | TGCGCCAGCAGCCCCGGAGACAGAGCCTACGAGCAGTACTTC | CASSPGDRAYEQYF
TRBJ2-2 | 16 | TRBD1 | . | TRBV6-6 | TGTGCCAGCAGTTACTCGTACAGGGGTGTCACCGGGGAGCTGTTTTTT | CASSYSYRGVTGELFF
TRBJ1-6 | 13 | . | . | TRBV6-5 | TGTGCCAGCAGTTCCGGTGGGGGGACACCCCTCCACTTT | CASSSGGGTPLHF
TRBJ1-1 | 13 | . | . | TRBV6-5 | TGTGCCACTCTATCGGGTCCGAACACTGAAGCTTTCTTT | CATLSGPNTEAFF
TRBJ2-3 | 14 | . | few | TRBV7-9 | TGTGCCAGCAGCCCCGGGGGAGCATCAGATACGCAGTATTTT | CASSPGGASDTQYF
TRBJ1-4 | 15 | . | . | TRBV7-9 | TGTGCCAGCAGCTTAGCCGGAGCAACTAATGAAAAACTGTTTTTT | CASSLAGATNEKLFF
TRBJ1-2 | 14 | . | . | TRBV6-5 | TGTGCCAGCAGTGACCCCGGGGACGTCTATGGCTACACCTTC | CASSDPGDVYGYTF
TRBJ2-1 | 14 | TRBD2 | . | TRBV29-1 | TGCAGCGCTGGCGGGGGGGCGACCTACAATGAGCAGTTCTTC | CSAGGGATYNEQFF
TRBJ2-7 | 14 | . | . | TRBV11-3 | TGTGCCAGCAGTGTAGGAGGGGGAATGTACGAGCAGTACTTC | CASSVGGGMYEQYF
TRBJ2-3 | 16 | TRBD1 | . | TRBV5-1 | TGCGCCAGCAGCTTGGGGAACAGGGGGCGGGTGGATACGCAGTATTTT | CASSLGNRGRVDTQYF
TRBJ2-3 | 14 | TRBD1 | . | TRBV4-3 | TGCGCCAGCAGTAGGGACAGAAGCACAGATACGCAGTATTTT | CASSRDRSTDTQYF
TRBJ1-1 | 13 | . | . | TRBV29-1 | TGCAGCCTAAAAGGCGGGGGATCGACTGAAGCTTTCTTT | CSLKGGGSTEAFF
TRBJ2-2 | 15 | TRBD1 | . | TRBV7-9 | TGTGCCAGCAGCCCAGGACAGGGGAACACCGGGGAGCTGTTTTTT | CASSPGQGNTGELFF
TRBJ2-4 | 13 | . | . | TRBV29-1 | TGCAGCGTTGATGGGGGAGCCAAAAACATTCAGTACTTC | CSVDGGAKNIQYF
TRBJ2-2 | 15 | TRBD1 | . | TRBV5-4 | TGTGCCAGCAGCTTAGGGGGTGAGGGGGCCCGGGAGCTGTTTTTT | CASSLGGEGARELFF
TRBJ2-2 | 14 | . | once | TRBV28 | TGTGCCAGCCTGGGGGGGGCCGGCACCGGGGAGCTGTTTTTT | CASLGGAGTGELFF
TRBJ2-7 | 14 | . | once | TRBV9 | TGTGCCAGCAGCGTAGGAGGACAGAACTACGAGCAGTACTTC | CASSVGGQNYEQYF
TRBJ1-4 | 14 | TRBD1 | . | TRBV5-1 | TGCGCCAGCAGCTTGGAGTCAGGGGGGGAAAAACTGTTTTTT | CASSLESGGEKLFF
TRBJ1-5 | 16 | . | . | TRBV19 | TGTGCCAGTAGTCCCAACTCCCGGTTAGGCAATCAGCCCCAGCATTTT | CASSPNSRLGNQPQHF
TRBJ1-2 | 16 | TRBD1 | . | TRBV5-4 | TGTGCCAGCAGACCTGGACAGGGAGGGGGATATGATGGCTACACCTTC | CASRPGQGGGYDGYTF
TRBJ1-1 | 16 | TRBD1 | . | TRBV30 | TGTGCCTGGAGTTTGACAGGGGCTAATCTCGTCGCTGAAGCTTTCTTT | CAWSLTGANLVAEAFF